This T cell receptor (beta chain) was found in a study of beta chain features in type 1 diabetes listed by TCRdb under 2018. Background on the whole study: Patients and healthy donors did not differ in mean age, gender distribution, total cell number or subset yield. A total of under 120,000,000 sorted cells were examined across all samples, and RNA yield correlated strongly with the number of cells per subset. The study compared TCRB repertoires of sorted circulating CD4+ T cell subsets between recently diagnosed type 1 diabetes patients and matched healthy donors. Regulatory and stem cell-like memory subsets were obtained from only 8 patients and roughly 8 healthy donors, while naive and central memory subsets were obtained from all 28 donors.

The paper's findings and limits, for the study overall: Naive, central memory and regulatory TCRB repertoires appeared to be more similar among patients than among healthy donors. At VDJ recombination sites, patients with type 1 diabetes made fewer insertions and deleted more nucleotides, a pattern implying thymic rearrangement abnormalities. A moderate but significant shortening of TCRB CDR3 length was observed in type 1 diabetes patients in all four CD4+ subsets. Shorter templates might be favored by PCR, yet because patient and control samples were amplified and corrected together, any such skew would affect both groups equally. Because the HLA sub-analyses included only small numbers of individuals, any influence of HLA type on TCRB rearrangement was left unresolved. Because cDNA was sequenced instead of genomic DNA, activated cells with high expression could be over-represented, although the groups did not differ in activation or CD3 levels.

The High Capacity cDNA Reverse Transcription Kit was used to reverse transcribe all of the isolated RNA, meaning that expressed TCRB transcripts were what got sequenced. Deep immunoSEQ sequencing was performed on naive, central memory and regulatory T cell samples, with an average of around 3.4 million total reads per sample. Sorted cells were lysed in RLT buffer, and RNA was extracted using DNase-treated RNeasy Micro or Mini kits according to cell number. Each cell subset was processed on its own to prevent cross-contamination, while patient and healthy donor samples were processed together. TCRB sequences were amplified from cDNA with the immunoSEQ multiplex PCR, producing 87-bp fragments spanning the CDR3 region. Sequencing of the amplicons was performed on the Illumina HiSeq platform. Concerning the study's data processing: Synthetic template baselines were used to correct PCR bias computationally, reads within Hamming distance 2 were collapsed together, and singletons that could not be merged were discarded. Reads were aligned against IMGT to assign V, D and J genes, CDR3 length and insertions or deletions at six rearrangement sites. Within each subset, clonotype counts were normalized to sorted cell number, after which true diversity and Gini coefficients were computed with the tcR R package. The overlap coefficient, calculated on TCRB nucleotide sequences, was used to quantify repertoire sharing. This immuneACCESS table, as held by TCRdb, lists in-frame sequences with V and J called but not all clones. Of the missing ones, under half trace to an unresolved V gene in checked studies; the others have no known cause. V and J calls and clone size follow that table, whereas D and trimming were derived from the DNA. This sample comprises about 160,000 clones, around 8.3% of them detected only once. About 0.5% of the sample goes to the ten largest clones.

The germline ends are 19 bases apart after V is trimmed by 0 bases and J by 8 bases. CDR3 length: 17 amino acids, cysteine to phenylalanine. Just the 51-base CDR3 DNA is kept, in frame starting at base 1. CDR1 MGHRA and CDR2 YSYEKL are derived from the germline V gene. This clone was seen more than once but under ten times. The target of this receptor is not known. There are no base qualities to consult, and no much larger clone falls within one base. A single peripheral blood draw of approximately 120 mL on average was collected from each donor into heparinised tubes. Using a panel that included CD45RO, CCR7, CD25, CD127, CD95 and CD27, naive, central memory, regulatory and stem cell-like memory CD4+ T cells were sorted on a BD FACSAria II. All sorted populations exceeded 95% purity. PBMCs were isolated right away by Lymphoprep density gradient centrifugation and were stained directly, without culture. Samples were stained and sorted in pairs, with one healthy donor and one patient per experiment, so that batch effects were minimized.

Sequencing used central memory CD4+ T cells from blood. The sequence joins TRBV4-1 to TRBJ1-4; D gene: possibly TRBD1, on 6 matching bases. The TCR comes from a woman aged 18-30 years with type 1 diabetes. The DNA is TGCGCCAGCAGCCAAGACAATGTAATGGACAGTCCCGAAAAACTGTTTTTT. It encodes CASSQDNVMDSPEKLFF.